A single sample gave rise to the 21 T cell receptor beta chains below, sequenced in a study of siplizumab effects on memory and regulatory T cells. Generated by immunoSEQ multiplex PCR, the TCRdb table keeps only in-frame clones and is missing some. Of approximately 100,000 clones listed, about 92% are singletons. Sample: Tregs sorted from blood. The receptors derive from a human donor in good health.

V is TRBV27 and J is TRBJ2-3; 10 bases align to TRBD1. Germline V gene lookup returns CDR1 MNHEY and CDR2 SMNVEV (reference sequence). Losses at the gene ends were 1 base for V and 5 bases for J; bases not matched to a gene: 9. This CDR3 is 17 amino acids long. CDR3 DNA sequence: TGTGCCAGCAGTTTATATCCCCCGGGACAGGGGAAAGATACGCAGTATTTT. It is translated as CASSLYPPGQGKDTQYF.

The CDR3 DNA is TGTGCCAGCAGTTTATTCTCATGGGGGGCGCAAGAGACCCAGTACTTC. It translates to CASSLFSWGAQETQYF. The chain is built from TRBV27 and TRBJ2-5; the D gene could be TRBD1 or TRBD2 (6 bases each). The CDR3 is 16 residues long. Germline V lookup: CDR1 MNHEY, CDR2 SMNVEV (reference sequence). The V end lost 1 base, the J end lost 2 bases, and 14 bases lay between the germline ends.

V is TRBV10-1 and J is TRBJ1-2; TRBD1 matches 8 bases. This CDR3 has 15 amino acids. The junction had 12 bases not matched to a gene; V was cut back by 7 bases and J by 5 bases. Germline CDR1 WNHNN, CDR2 SYGVQD (reference sequence). The chain's CDR3 is CASNPRVDRVYGYTF. In DNA, the CDR3 is TGCGCCAGCAACCCTCGGGTGGACAGGGTTTATGGCTACACCTTC.

The chain uses TRBV10-1 and TRBJ2-7, with 7 bases identical to TRBD1. The J segment lost 3 bases and the V segment lost 4 bases, leaving 3 bases of the junction unmatched. The CDR3 consists of 13 residues. The germline V gene encodes CDR1 WNHNN and CDR2 SYGVQD (reference sequence). CDR3 region: CASSGDRYYEQYF. In DNA form, the CDR3 reads TGCGCCAGCAGTGGGGACAGATACTACGAGCAGTACTTC.

V and J are TRBV5-4 and TRBJ1-1; 8 bases agree with TRBD1. V was clipped by 4 bases and J by 5 bases; unmatched bases: 7. The CDR3 runs to 14 residues. Germline lookup yields CDR1 SGHNT and CDR2 YYREEE (reference sequence). CDR3 protein: CASSMDRVGTEAFF. DNA of the CDR3: TGTGCCAGCAGCATGGACAGGGTTGGAACTGAAGCTTTCTTT.

The chain recombines TRBV5-1 with TRBJ2-7; 9 bases fit TRBD1. Trimming removed 1 base from V and 6 bases from J; junction bases left unmatched: 8. Germline V gives CDR1 SGHRS, CDR2 YFSETQ. The CDR3 is 15 residues long. The CDR3 reads CASSLSLQGATEQYF. DNA of the CDR3: TGCGCCAGCAGCTTGAGCCTACAGGGGGCTACCGAGCAGTACTTC. The variable domain in full, with the rest retrieved from reference TRBV5-1 and TRBJ2-7, is KAGVTQTPRYLIKTRGQQVTLSCSPISGHRSVSWYQQTPGQGLQFLFEYFSETQRNKGNFPGRFSGRQFSNSRSEMNVSTLELGDSALYLCASSLSLQGATEQYFGPGTRLTVT.

The chain has TRBV29-1 and TRBJ1-2; a possible D gene is TRBD1 (6 bases). V was clipped by 7 bases and J by 4 bases, with 13 bases between them. The CDR3 is made up of 12 amino acids. Germline CDR1 is SQVTM and CDR2 is ANQGSEA. As DNA, the CDR3 is TGCAGCGGAAAGGACAGAGCCTATGGCTACACCTTC. This encodes CSGKDRAYGYTF.

The chain recombines TRBV28 with TRBJ1-2; D is unresolved. The CDR3 spans 14 residues. V dropped 4 bases and J dropped 8 bases, with 17 bases sitting between them. In germline, CDR1 is MDHEN, CDR2 SYDVKM. This CDR3 reads CASSYPAGVGGYTF. CDR3 bases: TGTGCCAGCAGTTACCCCGCTGGGGTTGGAGGCTACACCTTC.

In this sample, this clone turned up once. The chain employs TRBV19 and TRBJ2-7, with TRBD1 as a possible D gene (6 bases). The ends were cut back, 3 bases at V and 1 base at J, with 10 bases in the middle. Germline CDR1 is LNHDA and CDR2 is SQIVND (reference sequence). The CDR3 spans 14 residues. In DNA, the CDR3 is TGTGCCAGTAGTATCAGGGGACCTTCCTACGAGCAGTACTTC. Residues: CASSIRGPSYEQYF.

The rearrangement joins TRBV28 to TRBJ2-5; 7 positions agree with TRBD1. Germline loops: CDR1 MDHEN, CDR2 SYDVKM. J lost 4 bases, V lost 6 bases, and 11 bases had no gene match. The CDR3 consists of 15 residues. The CDR3 DNA follows: TGTGCCAGCAGCCGAGGGGGCGCCACGCGAGAGACCCAGTACTTC. It yields the protein CASSRGGATRETQYF.

This clone was observed a single time. The V call is TRBV7-8, the J call TRBJ2-7; the D gene could be TRBD1 or TRBD2 (6 bases each). V was trimmed by 4 bases and J by 4 bases, leaving 14 bases between them. The CDR3 covers 14 residues. Germline V gene sequence: CDR1 SGHVS, CDR2 FQNEAQ. CDR3 sequence (DNA): TGTGCCAGCAGCTCCACTAGCAGGGGTTACGAGCAGTACTTC. This codes for CASSSTSRGYEQYF.

This clone was observed once. This chain joins TRBV29-1 and TRBJ2-7, with TRBD2 matching 7 bases. The CDR3 loop spans 12 amino acids. J lost 5 bases, V lost 4 bases, and 5 bases had no gene match. CDR1 is SQVTM, CDR2 ANQGSEA, per germline. CDR3 sequence: CSVGREGNEQYF. DNA of the CDR3: TGCAGCGTTGGAAGGGAGGGAAACGAGCAGTACTTC.

The CDR3 loop reads CASQQLTDSYEQYF. CDR3 sequence (DNA): TGCGCCAGTCAGCAACTGACTGATTCCTACGAGCAGTACTTC. The chain uses TRBV5-1 and TRBJ2-7; D call uncertain. This CDR3 has 14 residues. The germline V gene encodes CDR1 SGHRS and CDR2 YFSETQ. Trimming stripped 8 bases from V and 1 base from J, with 16 bases between. Full variable domain (outside the CDR3, taken from reference TRBV5-1 and TRBJ2-7): KAGVTQTPRYLIKTRGQQVTLSCSPISGHRSVSWYQQTPGQGLQFLFEYFSETQRNKGNFPGRFSGRQFSNSRSEMNVSTLELGDSALYLCASQQLTDSYEQYFGPGTRLTVT.

This clone has just a few counts. The gene calls are TRBV28 and TRBJ1-2, with 8 nucleotides matching TRBD1. J was trimmed by 6 bases and V by 4 bases; bases with no gene match: 10. Germline values: CDR1 MDHEN, CDR2 SYDVKM. This CDR3 has 15 amino acids. CDR3 DNA sequence: TGTGCCAGCAGTTCGTCCGGCAGGGGGCTGAATGGCTACACCTTC. Protein product: CASSSSGRGLNGYTF.

The chain has TRBV19 and TRBJ2-5; 7 bases align to TRBD2. Germline CDR1 LNHDA, CDR2 SQIVND (reference sequence). V lost 3 bases, J lost 2 bases, and 9 bases stayed unmatched. CDR3 length: 16 residues. The CDR3 region is CASSMTFWGGQETQYF. CDR3 in DNA: TGTGCCAGTAGTATGACCTTTTGGGGGGGTCAAGAGACCCAGTACTTC.

The chain is built from TRBV5-1 and TRBJ1-1, with D possibly being TRBD1 (5 bases). Germline loops: CDR1 SGHRS, CDR2 YFSETQ. V was shortened by 0 bases and J by 0 bases, with 18 bases between the two germline ends. The length of the CDR3 is 18 residues. In DNA, the CDR3 is TGCGCCAGCAGCTTGGCGGGGGGTACAGGCCTCATGAACACTGAAGCTTTCTTT. As protein: CASSLAGGTGLMNTEAFF.

Regarding this clone: Other DNA sequences within the sample encode an identical CDR3. The chain links TRBV6-1 to TRBJ2-7, with D perhaps matching TRBD2 (5 bases). CDR1 and CDR2 (germline): MNHNS, SASEGT. Trimming pared 5 bases from V and 7 bases from J, leaving 15 bases between. The CDR3 is made up of 13 amino acids. This CDR3 is CASSIRTGDEQYF. The CDR3 coding sequence is TGTGCCAGCAGTATACGGACTGGGGATGAGCAGTACTTC.

This clone was recorded a few times. The genes are TRBV30 and TRBJ1-5, with 12 positions matching TRBD1. V dropped 0 bases and J dropped 6; count of bases not matched to a gene: 3. Looked up from germline, CDR1 is GTSNPN and CDR2 is SVGIG (reference sequence). The CDR3 runs to 15 residues. CDR3 sequence reads: CAWSVLGQGAQPQHF. For the CDR3, the DNA is TGTGCCTGGAGTGTACTGGGACAGGGGGCTCAGCCCCAGCATTTT.

The chain has TRBV21-1 and TRBJ2-4; the table gives TRBD1 as D, unverified against the DNA. TRBV21-1 is recorded as a pseudogene. The CDR3 spans 17 residues. For the CDR3, the DNA is TGTGCCAGCAGCAAAGTAGGATTTCACAGGGTAGACTACATTCAGTACTTC. This codes for CASSKVGFHRVDYIQYF.

The chain couples TRBV6-5 to TRBJ2-5; D ambiguous. V was shortened by 6 bases and J by 3 bases, with 5 bases between the two germline ends. This CDR3 contains 11 residues. Germline lookup yields CDR1 MNHEY and CDR2 SVGAGI. The CDR3 reads CASRSEETQYF. The CDR3, as DNA: TGTGCCAGCAGGTCAGAAGAGACCCAGTACTTC.

The rearrangement uses TRBV7-9 and TRBJ2-5; 12 nucleotides align to TRBD2. Germline trimming cut 2 bases from V and 5 bases from J; bases unmatched to any gene: 12. CDR3 length equals 18 residues. Germline V gene lookup returns CDR1 SEHNR and CDR2 FQNEAQ (reference sequence). The CDR3 nucleotides read TGTGCCAGCAGCTTACGACTAGCGGGAGTCACGAGGGTGGAGACCCAGTACTTC. Its translation is CASSLRLAGVTRVETQYF. The full variable domain, its missing parts supplied by reference TRBV7-9 and TRBJ2-5, is DTGVSQNPRHKITKRGQNVTFRCDPISEHNRLYWYRQTLGQGPEFLTYFQNEAQLEKSRLLSDRFSAERPKGSFSTLEIQRTEQGDSAMYLCASSLRLAGVTRVETQYFGPGTRLLVL.